This TCR beta chain emerged from a study of blood T cells in healthy people across ages. Healthy individuals of Caucasian origin from Russia, aged roughly 6 to 95, served as donors. This clonotype was seen more than once but under ten times. Together with a sample-barcoded 5' primer, a J-beta primer mix was included in a second PCR lasting about 7 to 11 cycles. Each cDNA molecule was tagged by a template-switch adaptor that had 12 random nucleotides. In TCRdb, the 5' RACE reads were re-called with MiXCR into one record per CDR3 protein. The data show roughly 1,500,000 distinct CDR3 sequences, around 42% seen once. What was sequenced was blood. This sequence was found in a woman under 30 in good health.

CDR3 DNA: TGTGCCAGCAGTTACTCGAGTCTTAGCGCCCAGTACTTC. Translating it yields CASSYSSLSAQYF. This chain connects TRBV6-5 to TRBJ2-4; D possibly corresponds to TRBD2 (5 bases). The germline CDR1 and CDR2 sequences are MNHEY and SVGAGI. V dropped 0 bases and J dropped 13 bases, with 13 bases sitting between them. The CDR3 is 13 amino acids.